This T cell receptor (beta chain) was recorded in a study of cytomegalovirus exposure and HLA in healthy donors. Amplification used 60 Vbeta primers and 13 Jbeta primers. Sequencing was performed with immunoSEQ multiplex PCR; in TCRdb, only in-frame clones are kept and a portion is missing. The sample holds around 160,000 clones; roughly 80% are singletons and the top ten take less than 15%. The CDR3 totals 15 residues. Germline V gene sequence: CDR1 LNHDA, CDR2 SQIVND (reference sequence). Points on this clone: One end of the junction does not line up with germline, which may come from a read error. The same CDR3 arises from other DNA sequences in this sample as well.

The specimen was PBMCs. This clonotype was obtained from a man aged 35-49 years in good health and CMV-seropositive. This chain links TRBV19 with TRBJ1-2; TRBD1 is a possible D gene (6 bases). CDR3 loop: CASHSSGHFNYGYTF. The CDR3 DNA sequence: TGTGCCAGTCACTCCTCGGGACATTTTAACTATGGCTATACCTTC. The full variable domain, its missing parts supplied by reference TRBV19 and TRBJ1-2, is DGGITQSPKYLFRKEGQNVTLSCEQNLNHDAMYWYRQDPGQGLRLIYYSQIVNDFQKGDIAEGYSVSREKKESFPLTVTSAQKNPTAFYLCASHSSGHFNYGYTFGSGTRLTVV.